Listed below are T cell receptor beta chains from one sample, sequenced in a study of T cell responses to AZD1222 COVID-19 vaccine. Only in-frame clones appear in the TCRdb table, and some are missing; sequencing was by immunoSEQ multiplex PCR. Found here are 90,000 to 150,000 clones, about 88% of them singletons; the top ten hold 2.4%. The sequencing here drew on peripheral blood, taken on day 0 of AZD1222 vaccination. Receptors originate from an adult in good health. Each CDR3 is given with its conserved first and last residue. The D gene is left open where the match is weak. A row's size may be missing; if present it is once, few, many or a size class.

CDR3nt	CDR3aa	v_gene	j_gene	abundance	d_gene
TGTGCCAGTAGTAACGGCGGTACGCAGTATTTT	CASSNGGTQYF	TRBV19	TRBJ2-3	.	.
TGTGCCTGGAGTGGTGACAGACTAAAAAACATTCAGTACTTC	CAWSGDRLKNIQYF	TRBV30	TRBJ2-4	.	.
TGTGCCAGCAGCTTCCTGGACAGGGGGCAAGGCTACACCTTC	CASSFLDRGQGYTF	TRBV11-2	TRBJ1-2	few	TRBD1
TGTGCCAGCAGAACAGGGATCTATGGCTACACCTTC	CASRTGIYGYTF	TRBV12-3/TRBV12-4	TRBJ1-2	.	.
TGCGCCAGCAGCTTACAGTCAACGGGGCAGCCCCAGCATTTT	CASSLQSTGQPQHF	TRBV4-1	TRBJ1-5	.	.
TGTGCCAGCAGCTGGGACGGCTACAATGAGCAGTTCTTC	CASSWDGYNEQFF	TRBV7-9	TRBJ2-1	.	.
TGTGCCAGCAGTGCCGATAGCGACGGACCCTCCTCCTACGAGCAGTACTTC	CASSADSDGPSSYEQYF	TRBV2	TRBJ2-7	few	.
TGTGCCAGCAGCCAACAGGGGGGCTACACTGAAGCTTTCTTT	CASSQQGGYTEAFF	TRBV7-9	TRBJ1-1	.	TRBD1
TGTGCCAGCAGTTCCCTAGTCCACTTCTATAGCAATCAGCCCCAGCATTTT	CASSSLVHFYSNQPQHF	TRBV28	TRBJ1-5	.	.
TGTGCCAGCAGCTTAGGACGACTCGGGGCTCCGTACTTC	CASSLGRLGAPYF	TRBV11-3	TRBJ2-7	.	.
TGTGCCAGCAGCCTAGGCGGGTTGGGTGCCAAAAACATTCAGTACTTC	CASSLGGLGAKNIQYF	TRBV27	TRBJ2-4	.	.
TGTGCCAGCTCACCACGTGTGGGGGGGGCCAACGTCCTGACTTTC	CASSPRVGGANVLTF	TRBV18	TRBJ2-6	once	.
TGTGCCAGCAGTCCCCCGACAGGGGGTGGCTACACCTTC	CASSPPTGGGYTF	TRBV28	TRBJ1-2	.	TRBD1
TGCGCCAGCAGTGAGCCCGGACGGGGCTCTGGAAACACCATATATTTT	CASSEPGRGSGNTIYF	TRBV10-2	TRBJ1-3	.	.
TGCGCCAGCAGCGTCGGGGGGCAACTGACTGAAGCTTTCTTT	CASSVGGQLTEAFF	TRBV5-1	TRBJ1-1	.	.
TGTGCCAGCAGCCCACAGGGAGCTGGAAACACCATATATTTT	CASSPQGAGNTIYF	TRBV7-8	TRBJ1-3	.	.
TGCGCCAGCAGCCAAGACAGGAGTTGGGATGGCTACACCTTC	CASSQDRSWDGYTF	TRBV4-1	TRBJ1-2	.	.
TGTGCCAGCAGTCCCCCCCGGTCGGCACAGGGAGAGACCCAGTACTTC	CASSPPRSAQGETQYF	TRBV28	TRBJ2-5	few	.
TGTGCCAGCAGTACTCGACGGACAGGCCGGGCCACGGACGAGCAGTACTTC	CASSTRRTGRATDEQYF	TRBV27	TRBJ2-7	.	TRBD1
TGTGCCAGTAGTATCCGCGGGGGCTCGAACACCGGGGAGCTGTTTTTT	CASSIRGGSNTGELFF	TRBV19	TRBJ2-2	.	.
TGTGCCAGCAGCCCGGGTCCCGGGGGCTACACCTTC	CASSPGPGGYTF	TRBV7-9	TRBJ1-2	.	.
TGCAGTGCTAGTAGCGCATCCCTCAATCAGCCCCAGCATTTT	CSASSASLNQPQHF	TRBV20-1	TRBJ1-5	.	.
TGCGCCAGCAGCTTGAGCACAGGGGGAGGGGAGCAGTTCTTC	CASSLSTGGGEQFF	TRBV5-1	TRBJ2-1	.	.
TGTGCCAGCAGCTTAGATCGCTTGAGCTACAATGAGCAGTTCTTC	CASSLDRLSYNEQFF	TRBV7-9	TRBJ2-1	.	.
TGTGCCAGCAGCCCCCGGGTTGGAGAAAAACTGTTTTTT	CASSPRVGEKLFF	TRBV7-9	TRBJ1-4	.	.
TGTGCCACCAGCGGGAGTAAGACCGGGGAGCTGTTTTTT	CATSGSKTGELFF	TRBV6-5	TRBJ2-2	.	TRBD2
TGTGCCAGCAGTGAAAGCTTAACACCGGACTTT	CASSESLTPDF	TRBV6-1	TRBJ1-1	.	.
TGTGCCAGCAGCTTGTTCGCCGGGCCCAGCAATCAGCCCCAGCATTTT	CASSLFAGPSNQPQHF	TRBV5-6	TRBJ1-5	few	.
TGCGCCAGTCAACCTACGGGAGGGAGGGAGACCCAGTACTTC	CASQPTGGRETQYF	TRBV5-1	TRBJ2-5	.	TRBD2
TGTGCCAGCAGCCGGGACGCCGCCCTCCACAATGAGCAGTTCTTC	CASSRDAALHNEQFF	TRBV7-9	TRBJ2-1	.	.
TGTGCCAGCTCACCGGGGAGTGAGGTCACCGGGGAGCTGTTTTTT	CASSPGSEVTGELFF	TRBV18	TRBJ2-2	.	.
TGTGCCAGCAGCAAGGAGTCAGGGGGCAGAACTGAAGCTTTCTTT	CASSKESGGRTEAFF	TRBV21-1	TRBJ1-1	.	.
TGTGCCAGCAGTACAGGGGGCGCCTACGAGCAGTACTTC	CASSTGGAYEQYF	TRBV27	TRBJ2-7	few	TRBD1
TGTGCCAGCAGCCAAGGAGTAGCGGGAGGTGGTGAGCAGTTCTTC	CASSQGVAGGGEQFF	TRBV4-2	TRBJ2-1	once	TRBD2
TGTGCCAGCAGTGAACTACAGAACTCCTACGAGCAGTACTTC	CASSELQNSYEQYF	TRBV6-1	TRBJ2-7	.	.
TGTGCCAGCAGCAAAGCAGGACAGGTCGACGGTTACACCTTC	CASSKAGQVDGYTF	TRBV7-9	TRBJ1-2	.	TRBD1
TGTGCCAGCAGGATCCCTATAAGCGGAGCCAAAAACATTCAGTACTTC	CASRIPISGAKNIQYF	TRBV14	TRBJ2-4	.	.
TGTGCCAGCAGTCCTTCCTACGAGCAGTACTTC	CASSPSYEQYF	TRBV27	TRBJ2-7	.	.
TGTGCCAGCAGCTTAGCCGAGAGCCGCACAGATACGCAGTATTTT	CASSLAESRTDTQYF	TRBV7-2	TRBJ2-3	.	.